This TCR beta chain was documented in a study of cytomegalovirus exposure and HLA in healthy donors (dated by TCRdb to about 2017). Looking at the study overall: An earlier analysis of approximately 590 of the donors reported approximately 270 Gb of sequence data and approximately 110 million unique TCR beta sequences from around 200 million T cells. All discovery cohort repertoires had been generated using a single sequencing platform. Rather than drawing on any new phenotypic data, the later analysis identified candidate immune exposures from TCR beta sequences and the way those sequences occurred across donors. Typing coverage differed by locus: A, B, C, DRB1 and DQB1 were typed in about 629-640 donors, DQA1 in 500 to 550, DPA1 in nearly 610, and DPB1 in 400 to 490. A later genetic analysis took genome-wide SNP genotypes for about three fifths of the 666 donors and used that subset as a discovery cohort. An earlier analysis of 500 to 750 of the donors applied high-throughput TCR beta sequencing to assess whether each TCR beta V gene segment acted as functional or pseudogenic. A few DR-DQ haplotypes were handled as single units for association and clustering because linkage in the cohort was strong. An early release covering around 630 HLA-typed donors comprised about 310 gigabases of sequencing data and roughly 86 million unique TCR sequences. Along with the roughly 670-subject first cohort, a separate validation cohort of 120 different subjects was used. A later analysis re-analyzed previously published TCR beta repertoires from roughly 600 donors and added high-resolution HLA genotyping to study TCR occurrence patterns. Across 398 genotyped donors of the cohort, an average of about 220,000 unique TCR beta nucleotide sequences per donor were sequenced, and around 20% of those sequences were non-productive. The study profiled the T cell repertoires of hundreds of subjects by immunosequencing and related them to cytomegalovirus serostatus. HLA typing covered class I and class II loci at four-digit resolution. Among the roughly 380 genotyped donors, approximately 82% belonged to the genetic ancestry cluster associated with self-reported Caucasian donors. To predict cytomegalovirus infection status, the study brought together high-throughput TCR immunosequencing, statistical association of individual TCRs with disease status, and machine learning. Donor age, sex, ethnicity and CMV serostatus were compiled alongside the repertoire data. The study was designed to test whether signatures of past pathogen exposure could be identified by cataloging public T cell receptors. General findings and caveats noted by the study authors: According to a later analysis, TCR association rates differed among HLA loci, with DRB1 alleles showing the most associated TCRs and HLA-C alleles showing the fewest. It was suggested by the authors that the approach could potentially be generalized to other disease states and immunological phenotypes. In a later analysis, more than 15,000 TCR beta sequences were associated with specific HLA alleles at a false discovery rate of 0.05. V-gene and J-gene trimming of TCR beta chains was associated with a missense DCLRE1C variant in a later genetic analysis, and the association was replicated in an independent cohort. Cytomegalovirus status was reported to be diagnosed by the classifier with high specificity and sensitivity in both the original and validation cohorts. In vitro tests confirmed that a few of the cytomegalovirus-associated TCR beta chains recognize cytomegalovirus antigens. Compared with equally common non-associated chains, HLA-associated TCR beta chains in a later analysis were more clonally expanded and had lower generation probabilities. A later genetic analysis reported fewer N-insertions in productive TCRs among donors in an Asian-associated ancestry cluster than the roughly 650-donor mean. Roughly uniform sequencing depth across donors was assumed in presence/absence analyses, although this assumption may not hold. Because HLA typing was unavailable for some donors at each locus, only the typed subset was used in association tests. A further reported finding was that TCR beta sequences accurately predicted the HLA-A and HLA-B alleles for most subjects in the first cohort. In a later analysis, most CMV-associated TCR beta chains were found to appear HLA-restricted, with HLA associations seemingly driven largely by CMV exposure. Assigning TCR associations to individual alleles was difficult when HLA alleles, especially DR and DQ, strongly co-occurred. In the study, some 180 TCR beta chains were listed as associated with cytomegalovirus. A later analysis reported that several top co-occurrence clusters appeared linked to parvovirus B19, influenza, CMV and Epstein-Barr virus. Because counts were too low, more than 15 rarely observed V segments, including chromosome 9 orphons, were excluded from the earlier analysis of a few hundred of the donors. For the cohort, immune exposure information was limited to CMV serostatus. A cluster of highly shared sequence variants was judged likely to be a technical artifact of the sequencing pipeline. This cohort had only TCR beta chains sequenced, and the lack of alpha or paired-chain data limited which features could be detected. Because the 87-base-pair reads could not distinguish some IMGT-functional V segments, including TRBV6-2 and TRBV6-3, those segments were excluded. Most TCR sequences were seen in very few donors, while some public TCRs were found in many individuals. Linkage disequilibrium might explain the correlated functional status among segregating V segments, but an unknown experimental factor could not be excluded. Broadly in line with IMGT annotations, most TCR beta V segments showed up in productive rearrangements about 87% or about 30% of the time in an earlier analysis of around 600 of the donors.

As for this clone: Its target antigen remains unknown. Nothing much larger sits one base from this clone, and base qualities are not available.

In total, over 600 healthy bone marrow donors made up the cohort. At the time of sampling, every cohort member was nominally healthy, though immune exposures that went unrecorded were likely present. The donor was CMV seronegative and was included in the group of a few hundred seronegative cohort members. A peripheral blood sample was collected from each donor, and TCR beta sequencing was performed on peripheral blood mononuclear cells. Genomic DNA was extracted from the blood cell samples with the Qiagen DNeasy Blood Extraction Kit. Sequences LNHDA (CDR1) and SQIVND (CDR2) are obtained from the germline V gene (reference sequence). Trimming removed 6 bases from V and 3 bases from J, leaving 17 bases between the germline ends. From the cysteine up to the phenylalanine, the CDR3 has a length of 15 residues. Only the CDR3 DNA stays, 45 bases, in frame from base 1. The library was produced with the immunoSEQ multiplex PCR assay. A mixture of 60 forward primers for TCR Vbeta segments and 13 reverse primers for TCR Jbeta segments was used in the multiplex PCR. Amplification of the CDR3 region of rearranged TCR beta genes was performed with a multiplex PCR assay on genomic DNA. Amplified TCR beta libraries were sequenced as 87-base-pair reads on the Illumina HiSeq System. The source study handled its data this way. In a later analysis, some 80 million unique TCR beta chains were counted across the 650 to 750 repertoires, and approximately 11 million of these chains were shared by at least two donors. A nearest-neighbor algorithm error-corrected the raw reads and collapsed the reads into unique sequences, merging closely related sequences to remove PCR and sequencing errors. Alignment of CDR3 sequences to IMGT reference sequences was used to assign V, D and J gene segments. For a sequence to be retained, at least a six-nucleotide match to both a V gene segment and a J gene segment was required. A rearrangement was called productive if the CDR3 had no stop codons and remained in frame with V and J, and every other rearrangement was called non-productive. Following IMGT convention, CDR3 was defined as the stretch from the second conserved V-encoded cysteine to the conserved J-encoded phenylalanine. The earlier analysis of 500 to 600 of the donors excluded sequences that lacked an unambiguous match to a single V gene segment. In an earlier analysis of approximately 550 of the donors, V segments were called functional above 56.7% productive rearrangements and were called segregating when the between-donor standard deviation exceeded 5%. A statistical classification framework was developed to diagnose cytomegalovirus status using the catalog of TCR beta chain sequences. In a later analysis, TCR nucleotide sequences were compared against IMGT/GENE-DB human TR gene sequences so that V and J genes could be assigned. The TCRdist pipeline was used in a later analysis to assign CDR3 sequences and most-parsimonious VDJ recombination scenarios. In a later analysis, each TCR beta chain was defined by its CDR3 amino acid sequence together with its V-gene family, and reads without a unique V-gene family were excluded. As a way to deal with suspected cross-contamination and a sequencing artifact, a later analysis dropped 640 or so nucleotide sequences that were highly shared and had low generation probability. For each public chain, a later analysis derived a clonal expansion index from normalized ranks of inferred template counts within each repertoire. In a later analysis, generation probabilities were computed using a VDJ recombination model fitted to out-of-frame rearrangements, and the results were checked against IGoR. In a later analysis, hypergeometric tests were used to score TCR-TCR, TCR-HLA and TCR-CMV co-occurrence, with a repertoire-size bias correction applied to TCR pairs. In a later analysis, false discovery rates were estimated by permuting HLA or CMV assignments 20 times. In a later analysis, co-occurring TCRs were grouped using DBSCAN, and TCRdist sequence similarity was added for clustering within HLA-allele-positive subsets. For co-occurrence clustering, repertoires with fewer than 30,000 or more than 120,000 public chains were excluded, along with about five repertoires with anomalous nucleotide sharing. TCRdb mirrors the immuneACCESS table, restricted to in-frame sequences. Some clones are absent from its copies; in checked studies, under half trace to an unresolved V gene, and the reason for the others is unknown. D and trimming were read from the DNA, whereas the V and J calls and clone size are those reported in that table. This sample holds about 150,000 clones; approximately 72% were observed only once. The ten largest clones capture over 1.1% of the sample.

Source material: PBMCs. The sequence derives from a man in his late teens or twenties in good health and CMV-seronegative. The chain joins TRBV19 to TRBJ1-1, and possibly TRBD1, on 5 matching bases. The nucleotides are TGTGCCAGTAGCCTTCTCGGGGGGGTGGACACTGAAGCTTTCTTT. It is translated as CASSLLGGVDTEAFF.